A selection of T cell receptor beta chains follows, all from one sample in a study of blood T cells in healthy people across ages. TCRdb re-called the 5' RACE reads with MiXCR, one entry per CDR3 protein. The sample consists of hundreds of thousands of distinct CDR3 sequences, more than 25% of them appearing once. The specimen was blood. The receptor set was obtained from a woman older than 75 in good health. The CDR3 runs from the conserved cysteine through the conserved F or W. Fields, in order: J gene, V gene, D gene, clone size, CDR3 protein, CDR3 DNA. D genes are given only for firm matches. The listing skips clone size in some rows; elsewhere it reads once, few, many or a size class.

>TRBJ2-7|TRBV18|-|many
CASSPPRGEQYF
TGTGCCAGCTCACCACCCCGGGGTGAGCAGTACTTC
>TRBJ2-3|TRBV5-1|TRBD2|-
CASSFKTGGRTSTDTQYF
TGCGCCAGCAGCTTTAAGACGGGGGGACGAACTAGCACAGATACGCAGTATTTT
>TRBJ2-3|TRBV14|-|-
CASSHVEPSTDTQYF
TGTGCCAGCAGCCACGTAGAACCTAGCACAGATACGCAGTATTTT
>TRBJ2-6|TRBV7-2|TRBD1|-
CASSGRQGSANVLTF
TGTGCCAGCAGCGGAAGACAGGGTTCAGCCAACGTCCTGACTTTC
>TRBJ1-2|TRBV7-9|-|many
CASSLDLRTAVTGYTF
TGTGCCAGCAGCTTAGACCTTCGGACGGCGGTAACGGGCTACACCTTC
>TRBJ2-3|TRBV20-1|-|-
CSAMAQGPDTQYF
TGCAGTGCTATGGCCCAGGGCCCAGATACGCAGTATTTT
>TRBJ1-2|TRBV10-3|TRBD1|many
CAIRSQGVGGYTF
TGTGCCATCAGGTCACAGGGGGTAGGTGGCTACACCTTC
>TRBJ1-6|TRBV20-1|TRBD1|many
CSAEQGSSYNSPLHF
TGCAGTGCTGAACAGGGGAGCTCCTATAATTCACCCCTCCACTTT
>TRBJ2-4|TRBV7-9|-|-
CASSLGRGPNIQYF
TGTGCCAGCAGCTTAGGTCGAGGGCCAAACATTCAGTACTTC
>TRBJ2-1|TRBV2|TRBD2|few
CASRKDRLAYNEQFF
TGTGCCAGCCGAAAGGACAGACTAGCGTACAATGAGCAGTTCTTC
>TRBJ2-1|TRBV27|TRBD2|once
CASSSAGLENEQFF
TGTGCCAGCAGTTCCGCGGGACTAGAGAATGAGCAGTTCTTC
>TRBJ2-7|TRBV5-1|-|-
CASRSQAPYEQYF
TGCGCCAGCAGGTCACAAGCCCCCTACGAGCAGTACTTC
>TRBJ2-3|TRBV10-2|-|many
CASSDSGTDTQYF
TGCGCCAGCAGTGATTCGGGCACAGATACGCAGTATTTT
>TRBJ2-5|TRBV12-3/TRBV12-4|-|-
CANSVRGRGGQYF
TGTGCCAACAGCGTGCGGGGACGCGGTGGGCAGTACTTC
>TRBJ1-5|TRBV9|TRBD1|-
CASSVIEGRGNQPQHF
TGTGCCAGCAGCGTTATCGAGGGCAGGGGGAATCAGCCCCAGCATTTT
>TRBJ2-5|TRBV11-2|TRBD2|many
CASSFSVSGGAETQYF
TGTGCCAGCAGCTTCTCGGTTAGCGGGGGGGCTGAGACCCAGTACTTC
>TRBJ2-7|TRBV24-1|-|-
CATSDPSGDDYEQYF
TGTGCCACCAGTGATCCCTCCGGGGACGACTACGAGCAGTACTTC
>TRBJ1-2|TRBV6-4|-|many
CASSVSSNPSHGYTF
TGTGCCAGCAGTGTCAGTTCTAATCCGTCTCATGGCTACACCTTC
>TRBJ2-3|TRBV7-2|TRBD1|many
CASSHPGTGGRTQYF
TGTGCCAGCAGCCACCCCGGGACAGGGGGGCGTACGCAGTATTTT
>TRBJ2-3|TRBV7-2|-|many
CASSLRTLRGDTQYF
TGTGCCAGCAGCTTACGGACGTTACGGGGAGATACGCAGTATTTT
>TRBJ2-5|TRBV15|TRBD2|-
CATSRDREGVNEQDF
TGTGCCACCAGCAGAGACCGGGAGGGTGTTAATGAGCAGGACTTC